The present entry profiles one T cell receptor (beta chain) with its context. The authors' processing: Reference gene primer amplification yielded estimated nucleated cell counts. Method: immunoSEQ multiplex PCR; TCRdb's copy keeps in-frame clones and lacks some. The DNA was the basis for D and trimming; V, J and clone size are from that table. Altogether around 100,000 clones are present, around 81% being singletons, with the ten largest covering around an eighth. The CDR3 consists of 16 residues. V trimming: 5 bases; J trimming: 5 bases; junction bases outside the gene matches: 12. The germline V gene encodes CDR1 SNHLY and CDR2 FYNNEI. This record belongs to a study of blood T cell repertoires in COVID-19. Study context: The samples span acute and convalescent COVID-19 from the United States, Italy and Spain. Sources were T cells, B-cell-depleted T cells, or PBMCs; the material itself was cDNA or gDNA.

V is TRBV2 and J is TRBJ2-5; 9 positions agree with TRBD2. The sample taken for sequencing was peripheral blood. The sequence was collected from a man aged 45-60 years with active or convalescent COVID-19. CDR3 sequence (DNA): TGTGCCAGCAGTTCTGCCCTGGGACTAGCTGGGGAGACCCAGTACTTC. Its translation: CASSSALGLAGETQYF. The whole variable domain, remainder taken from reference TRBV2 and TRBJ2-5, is EPEVTQTPSHQVTQMGQEVILRCVPISNHLYFYWYRQILGQKVEFLVSFYNNEISEKSEIFDDQFSVERPDGSNFTLKIRSTKLEDSAMYFCASSSALGLAGETQYFGPGTRLLVL.